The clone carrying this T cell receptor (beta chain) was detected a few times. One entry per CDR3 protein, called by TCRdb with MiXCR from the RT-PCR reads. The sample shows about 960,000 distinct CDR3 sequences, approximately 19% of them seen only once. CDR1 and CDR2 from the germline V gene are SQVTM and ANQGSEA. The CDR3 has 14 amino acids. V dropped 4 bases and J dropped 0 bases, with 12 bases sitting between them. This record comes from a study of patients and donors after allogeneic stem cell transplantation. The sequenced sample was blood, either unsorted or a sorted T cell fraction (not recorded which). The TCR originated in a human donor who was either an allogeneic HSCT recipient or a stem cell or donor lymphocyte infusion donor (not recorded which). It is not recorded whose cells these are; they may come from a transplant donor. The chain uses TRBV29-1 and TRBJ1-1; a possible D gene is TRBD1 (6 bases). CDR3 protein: CSVVGQRMNTEAFF. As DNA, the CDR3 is TGCAGCGTTGTGGGACAAAGGATGAACACTGAAGCTTTCTTT.